The clone carrying this TCR beta chain was recorded only once. Its cognate antigen is unknown. Repertoires were generated with immunoSEQ multiplex PCR, while TCRdb's copy carries only in-frame clones and drops some. The sample records roughly 47,000 clones, roughly 53% being singletons. These data are taken from a study of cytotoxic CD8 clonotypes in ibrutinib-treated CLL. Background on the study: Of a cohort that held 11 to 12 relapsed/refractory and some 14 treatment-naive patients, some 17 were IGHV unmutated.

V lost 5 bases to trimming and J lost 5 bases; unmatched junction nucleotides: 9. CDR1 and CDR2 from the germline V gene are SGHAT and FQNNGV. The CDR3 loop spans 15 amino acids. Study findings and constraints: Upon ibrutinib response clonality rose, and upon progression it fell back toward baseline.

Material: PBMCs, obtained after 12 months of ibrutinib treatment. The gene calls are TRBV11-2 and TRBJ2-5; 9 nucleotides agree with TRBD1. The receptor was derived from a human donor with chronic lymphocytic leukemia. CDR3 nucleotide sequence: TGTGCCAGCAGCCCCGACAGGGGGGATGGTGAGACCCAGTACTTC. It specifies CASSPDRGDGETQYF.